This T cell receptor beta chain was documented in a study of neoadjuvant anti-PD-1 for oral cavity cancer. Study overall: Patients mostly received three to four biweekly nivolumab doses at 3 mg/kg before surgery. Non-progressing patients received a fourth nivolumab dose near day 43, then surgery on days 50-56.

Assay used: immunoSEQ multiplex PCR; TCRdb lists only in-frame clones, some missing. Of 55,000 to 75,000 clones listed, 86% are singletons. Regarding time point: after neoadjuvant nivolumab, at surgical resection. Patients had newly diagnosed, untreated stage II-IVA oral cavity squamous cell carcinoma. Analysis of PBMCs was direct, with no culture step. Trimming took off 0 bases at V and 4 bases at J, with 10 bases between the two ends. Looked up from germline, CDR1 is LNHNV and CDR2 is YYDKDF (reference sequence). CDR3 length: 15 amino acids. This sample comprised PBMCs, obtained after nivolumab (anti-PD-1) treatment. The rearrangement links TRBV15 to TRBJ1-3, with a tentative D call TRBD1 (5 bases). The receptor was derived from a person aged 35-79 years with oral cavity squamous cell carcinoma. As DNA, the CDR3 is TGTGCCACCAGCAGAGATCAGGGCCCCGGAAACACCATATATTTT. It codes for CATSRDQGPGNTIYF. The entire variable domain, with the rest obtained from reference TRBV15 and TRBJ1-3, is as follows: DAMVIQNPRYQVTQFGKPVTLSCSQTLNHNVMYWYQQKSSQAPKLLFHYYDKDFNNEADTPDNFQSRRPNTSFCFLDIRSPGLGDTAMYLCATSRDQGPGNTIYFGEGSWLTVV.